This T cell receptor (beta chain) was found in a study of response to subunit inactivated influenza vaccine (dated by TCRdb to the late 2010s). With regard to the full study: Deep quantitative profiling of the T cell receptor repertoire was used in the study to follow responses to a trivalent subunit inactivated influenza vaccine. Broad study findings and their caveats: The authors suggested that each seasonal influenza vaccination may recruit only a limited number of new T cells.

The library was generated by RT-PCR. The data were produced on an Illumina HiSeq 2500. The public reads were quality trimmed at Q25 with fastp and then assembled into clones with MiXCR by TCRdb, keeping productive beta chains. Each CDR3 protein gets just one entry, which takes the most common genes and DNA from the rows behind it. A total of about 180,000 distinct CDR3 sequences appear in this sample, 9.2% of them only once. The leading ten clones occupy approximately 10% of the sample. In regard to this clonotype: Its antigen is not yet known. No much larger clone exists at a distance of one base, and base qualities are not known.

The CDR3 numbers 14 residues from cysteine through phenylalanine. Just the 42-base CDR3 DNA is kept, in frame starting at base 1. The germline V gene sets CDR1 to MNHNS and CDR2 to SASEGT. The junction shows trimming of 5 bases on V and 4 bases on J, plus 13 bases between the germline ends. The sequence was collected from a man aged 45-65 years who received an inactivated influenza vaccine. Donor details come from another sample of the same person, matched by shared clones. Here the chain combines TRBV6-1 and TRBJ2-3, with TRBD2 as a weak D call on 6 bases. The sample here was non-naive T cells sorted from PBMCs, taken on the day of vaccination. The cell subset or site label here, explained by the study, means: memory T cell fraction. The CDR3 region has the sequence CASSPGLKSDTQYF. The DNA is as follows: TGTGCCAGCAGTCCTGGACTAAAGTCAGATACGCAGTATTTT.